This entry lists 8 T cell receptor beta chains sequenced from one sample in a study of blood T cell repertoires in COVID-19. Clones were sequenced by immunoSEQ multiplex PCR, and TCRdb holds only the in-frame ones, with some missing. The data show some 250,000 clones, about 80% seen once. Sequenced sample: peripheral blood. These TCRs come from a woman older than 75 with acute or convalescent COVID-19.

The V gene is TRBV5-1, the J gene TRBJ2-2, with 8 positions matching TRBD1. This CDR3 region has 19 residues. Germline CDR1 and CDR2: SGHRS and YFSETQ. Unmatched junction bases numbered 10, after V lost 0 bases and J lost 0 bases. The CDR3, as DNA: TGCGCCAGCAGCTTGGTACAGGGGGTGAGGGTATCGAACACCGGGGAGCTGTTTTTT. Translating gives CASSLVQGVRVSNTGELFF. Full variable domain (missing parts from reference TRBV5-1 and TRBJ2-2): KAGVTQTPRYLIKTRGQQVTLSCSPISGHRSVSWYQQTPGQGLQFLFEYFSETQRNKGNFPGRFSGRQFSNSRSEMNVSTLELGDSALYLCASSLVQGVRVSNTGELFFGEGSRLTVL.

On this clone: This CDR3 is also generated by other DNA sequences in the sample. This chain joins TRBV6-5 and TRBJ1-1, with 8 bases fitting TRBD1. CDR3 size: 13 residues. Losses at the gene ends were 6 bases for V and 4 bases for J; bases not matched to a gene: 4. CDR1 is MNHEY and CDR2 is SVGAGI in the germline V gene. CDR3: CASSKGQGTEAFF. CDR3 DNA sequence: TGTGCCAGCAGCAAAGGACAGGGCACTGAAGCTTTCTTT.

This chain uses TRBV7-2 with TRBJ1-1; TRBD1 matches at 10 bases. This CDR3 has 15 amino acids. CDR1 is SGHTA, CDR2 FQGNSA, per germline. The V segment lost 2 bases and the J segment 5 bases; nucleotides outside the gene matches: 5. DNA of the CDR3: TGTGCCAGCAGCTTAATGGGACAGGGGATTACTGAAGCTTTCTTT. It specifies CASSLMGQGITEAFF.

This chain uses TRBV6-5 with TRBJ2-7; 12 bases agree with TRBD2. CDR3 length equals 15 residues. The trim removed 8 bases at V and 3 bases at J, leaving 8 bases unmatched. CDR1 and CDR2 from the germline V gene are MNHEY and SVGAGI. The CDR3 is CASGAQGLAGYEQYF. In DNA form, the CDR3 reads TGTGCCAGCGGGGCACAGGGACTAGCGGGCTACGAGCAGTACTTC.

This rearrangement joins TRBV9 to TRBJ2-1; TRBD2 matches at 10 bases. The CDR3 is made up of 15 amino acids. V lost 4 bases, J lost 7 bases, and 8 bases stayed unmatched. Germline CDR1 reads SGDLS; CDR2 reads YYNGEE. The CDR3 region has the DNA TGTGCCAGCAGCCTCAGCGGGGGGGCCATGAATGAGCAGTTCTTC. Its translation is CASSLSGGAMNEQFF.

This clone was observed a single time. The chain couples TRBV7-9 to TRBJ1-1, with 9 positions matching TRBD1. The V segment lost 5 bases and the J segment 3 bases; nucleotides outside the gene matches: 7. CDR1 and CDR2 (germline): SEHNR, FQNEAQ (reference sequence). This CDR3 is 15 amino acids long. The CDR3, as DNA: TGTGCCAGCAGCATCCATGGGGACAGGGACACTGAAGCTTTCTTT. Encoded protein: CASSIHGDRDTEAFF.

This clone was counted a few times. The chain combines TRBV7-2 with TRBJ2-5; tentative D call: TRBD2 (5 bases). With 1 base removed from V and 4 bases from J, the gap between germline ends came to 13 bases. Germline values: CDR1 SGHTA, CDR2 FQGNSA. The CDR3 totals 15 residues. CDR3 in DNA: TGTGCCAGCAGCTTAGTCCCAGCGGCGGGAGAGACCCAGTACTTC. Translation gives CASSLVPAAGETQYF.

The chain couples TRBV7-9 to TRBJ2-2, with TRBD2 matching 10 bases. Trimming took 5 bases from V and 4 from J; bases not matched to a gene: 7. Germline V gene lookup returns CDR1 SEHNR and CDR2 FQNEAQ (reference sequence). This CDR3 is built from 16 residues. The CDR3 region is CASSPVLAGVTGELFF. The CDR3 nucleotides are TGTGCCAGCAGCCCCGTTCTAGCGGGAGTCACCGGGGAGCTGTTTTTT.